This entry lists 18 T cell receptor beta chains sequenced from one sample in a study of T-cell memory formation after mild COVID-19 (dated by TCRdb to about 2021). Libraries were constructed by 5' RACE. Instrument on record: Illumina NovaSeq 6000. TCRdb applied fastp at Q25 and MiXCR to the public reads, then kept only in-frame beta chains. Entries are consolidated by CDR3 protein sequence, retaining the most common genes and DNA. The sample has 350,000 to 500,000 distinct CDR3 sequences on record, about a quarter of them singletons. Of the sample, around 13% is held by the ten largest clones. Sequenced: PBMCs or a T cell subset sorted from them (not recorded which). These receptors were obtained from an adult woman who had mild COVID-19 (a few samples of this study predate the infection). The sample titles of this study are shuffled in the database, so cell type and time point are left out; the donor was told from shared clones.

This clonotype was counted a few times. The V call is TRBV27, the J call TRBJ1-5; D may be TRBD1 (5 bases). This CDR3 has 13 residues. Germline V gene lookup returns CDR1 MNHEY and CDR2 SMNVEV (reference sequence). The germline V and J ends were trimmed by 5 bases and 11 bases, with 16 bases remaining between them. CDR3 bases: TGTGCCAGCAGTCCTAAAGGGGAAGCAACCCAGCATTTT. Its protein product is CASSPKGEATQHF.

This clonotype was picked up many times. The chain links TRBV12-3 or TRBV12-4 to TRBJ2-2, with 7 bases fitting TRBD1. The ends lost 7 bases at V and 4 bases at J; junction bases unmatched: 3. The CDR3 is 13 residues long. This CDR3 reads CASTGQVTGELFF. CDR3 DNA sequence: TGTGCCAGCACCGGACAGGTCACCGGGGAGCTGTTTTTT.

There are many counts of this clonotype. This sequence joins TRBV7-9 and TRBJ2-5, with D unresolved. The V gene lost 0 bases and the J gene lost 2 bases, with 10 bases spanning the gap. The CDR3 has 15 residues. In germline, CDR1 is SEHNR, CDR2 FQNEAQ (reference sequence). The CDR3 spells CASSLAPAWQETQYF. The DNA of the CDR3 is TGTGCCAGCAGCTTAGCGCCGGCGTGGCAAGAGACCCAGTACTTC.

This chain joins TRBV29-1 and TRBJ2-7; 8 nucleotides match TRBD1. Trimming took 4 bases from V and 4 from J; bases not matched to a gene: 6. The V gene's germline CDR1 is SQVTM and CDR2 ANQGSEA. This CDR3 comprises 13 residues. CDR3 protein: CSVVPTGGYEQYF. The CDR3 DNA is TGCAGCGTTGTCCCCACAGGGGGGTACGAGCAGTACTTC.

V is TRBV10-3 and J is TRBJ2-5, with D uncertain. Germline CDR1 reads ENHRY; CDR2 reads SYGVKD. V was pared by 2 bases and J by 8 bases, with 9 bases between. This CDR3 has 12 residues. The chain's CDR3 is CAISEAPSTQYF. In DNA, the CDR3 is TGTGCCATCAGTGAGGCTCCGTCTACCCAGTACTTC.

The J gene is TRBJ2-1, the V gene TRBV20-1, with TRBD2 identical over 11 bases. V lost 5 bases, J lost 0 bases, and 9 bases stayed unmatched. CDR1 is DFQATT, CDR2 SNEGSKA, per germline (reference sequence). The CDR3 is made up of 17 amino acids. The CDR3 coding sequence is TGCAGTGCTCGGACGGGACTAGCGGCCTACTCCTACAATGAGCAGTTCTTC. This encodes CSARTGLAAYSYNEQFF.

This clonotype was seen ten or more times. This rearrangement joins TRBV20-1 to TRBJ2-7; TRBD1 matches at 9 bases. J lost 3 bases, V lost 4 bases, and 7 bases had no gene match. This CDR3 has 14 amino acids. Germline V gene data show CDR1 as DFQATT and CDR2 as SNEGSKA (reference sequence). In nucleotides, the CDR3 is TGCAGTGCTAAACCCGGGACAGGGATCTACGAGCAGTACTTC. Amino acids: CSAKPGTGIYEQYF.

This sequence joins TRBV7-8 and TRBJ2-7, with 10 nucleotides matching TRBD2. The germline V gene has CDR1 SGHVS and CDR2 FQNEAQ. The CDR3 runs to 14 residues. Germline trimming cut 3 bases from V and 4 bases from J; bases unmatched to any gene: 3. The CDR3 reads CASSLRTSGYEQYF. The CDR3 DNA reads TGTGCCAGCAGCTTGCGGACTAGCGGTTACGAGCAGTACTTC.

The chain is built from TRBV24-1 and TRBJ2-1; D perhaps matches TRBD1 (5 bases). Trimming removed 10 bases from V and 0 bases from J, with 12 bases in between. Germline CDR1 is KGHDR and CDR2 is SFDVKD. The length of the CDR3 is 14 residues. This CDR3 reads CATRGKDSYNEQFF. In DNA, the CDR3 is TGTGCCACAAGGGGCAAAGACTCCTACAATGAGCAGTTCTTC.

This chain links TRBV6-2 or TRBV6-3 with TRBJ2-7; the D is unclear. Trimming pared 6 bases from V and 2 bases from J, leaving 11 bases between. This CDR3 is built from 13 residues. The V gene's germline CDR1 is MNHEY and CDR2 SVGEGT. This CDR3 reads CASSIDPAYEQYF. The CDR3 DNA sequence: TGTGCCAGCAGCATTGACCCAGCCTACGAGCAGTACTTC.

This chain joins TRBV29-1 and TRBJ2-3; TRBD2 aligns across 9 bases. Germline lookup yields CDR1 SQVTM and CDR2 ANQGSEA. The CDR3 has 13 amino acids. With V trimmed by 4 bases and J by 4 bases, 3 bases remained unmatched. CDR3 DNA: TGCAGCGTTGTTGGCGGGAGGGCAGATACGCAGTATTTT. It codes for CSVVGGRADTQYF.

Only a few counts were recorded for this clonotype. The gene calls are TRBV2 and TRBJ2-4; D possibly matches TRBD1 or TRBD2 (5 bases each). The ends were cut back, 7 bases at V and 3 bases at J, with 16 bases in the middle. The CDR3 has 15 residues. Germline V gene sequence: CDR1 SNHLY, CDR2 FYNNEI. CDR3 region: CASTDGDVLKNIQYF. In DNA form, the CDR3 reads TGTGCCAGCACCGACGGGGACGTACTCAAAAACATTCAGTACTTC.

The chain has TRBV6-5 and TRBJ2-5; D is uncertain. This CDR3 comprises 14 residues. The V gene lost 6 bases and the J gene lost 4 bases, with 15 bases spanning the gap. Germline V CDR1 and CDR2: MNHEY, SVGAGI. The DNA of the CDR3 is TGTGCCAGCAGGCCCGACCTGACCCCAGAGACCCAGTACTTC. Its protein is CASRPDLTPETQYF.

This CDR3 is CASSLPQGRGQETQYF. CDR3 DNA sequence: TGTGCCAGCAGCTTACCGCAGGGGAGGGGGCAAGAGACCCAGTACTTC. The V call is TRBV7-8, the J call TRBJ2-5; perhaps TRBD2 as D (7 bases). There are 16 residues in the CDR3. CDR1 is SGHVS, CDR2 FQNEAQ, per germline. V was cut by 2 bases and J by 2 bases, with 15 bases left in between.

This clonotype showed up many times. This chain connects TRBV7-9 to TRBJ2-3; D is ambiguous. Trimming removed 8 bases at V and 4 bases at J, with 7 bases between. This CDR3 is 11 amino acids long. The germline gives CDR1 SEHNR, CDR2 FQNEAQ (reference sequence). DNA for the CDR3: TGTGCCAGCGAACCGCCAGATACGCAGTATTTT. Amino acids: CASEPPDTQYF.

The chain employs TRBV12-3 or TRBV12-4 and TRBJ1-5; possibly TRBD1 for D (5 bases). The germline V and J ends were trimmed by 6 bases and 7 bases, with 13 bases remaining between them. The length of the CDR3 is 13 residues. The CDR3 protein is CASRSGMGQPQHF. In nucleotides, the CDR3 is TGTGCCAGCAGGTCAGGGATGGGGCAGCCCCAGCATTTT.

The chain carries TRBV7-8 and TRBJ1-2; 9 bases fit TRBD1. V trimming: 4 bases; J trimming: 4 bases; junction bases outside the gene matches: 7. CDR3 length: 15 amino acids. Germline V gene lookup returns CDR1 SGHVS and CDR2 FQNEAQ. Written as DNA, the CDR3 is TGTGCCAGCAGCTCGACCCCGGGACAGGGCTATGGCTACACCTTC. Its protein product is CASSSTPGQGYGYTF.

This clonotype has a handful of counts. The chain couples TRBV5-1 to TRBJ1-2, with 10 positions matching TRBD1. This CDR3 contains 14 residues. Germline trimming cut 4 bases from V and 8 bases from J; bases unmatched to any gene: 8. From germline, CDR1 is SGHRS and CDR2 YFSETQ. CDR3 amino acids: CASSKDRGSSGYTF. The DNA of the CDR3 is TGCGCCAGCAGCAAGGACAGGGGGAGCTCCGGCTACACCTTC.